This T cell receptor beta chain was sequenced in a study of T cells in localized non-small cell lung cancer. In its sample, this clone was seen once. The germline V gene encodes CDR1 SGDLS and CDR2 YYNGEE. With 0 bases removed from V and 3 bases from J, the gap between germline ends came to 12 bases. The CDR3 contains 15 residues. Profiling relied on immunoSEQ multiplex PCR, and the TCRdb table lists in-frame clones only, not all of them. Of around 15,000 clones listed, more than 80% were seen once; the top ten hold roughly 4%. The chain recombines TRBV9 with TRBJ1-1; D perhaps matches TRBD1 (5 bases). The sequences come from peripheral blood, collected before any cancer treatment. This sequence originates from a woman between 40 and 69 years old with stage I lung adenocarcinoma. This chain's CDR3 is CASSVDGGSDTEAFF. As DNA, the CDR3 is TGTGCCAGCAGCGTAGACGGGGGGTCGGACACTGAAGCTTTCTTT.